Within the sample, the clone carrying this T cell receptor (beta chain) is medium-sized. The target antigen is unknown. The entry originates in a study of spatial heterogeneity in lung cancer. Trimming took 0 bases from V and 8 from J; bases not matched to a gene: 1. Germline V gene data show CDR1 as SGHNT and CDR2 as YENEEA. The CDR3 covers 13 residues. Individually, TCR cDNA molecules were each labelled with a unique molecular identifier. MiXCR was run by TCRdb on the 5' RACE reads, yielding one entry per CDR3 protein. The sample gives some 5,100 distinct CDR3 sequences, around an eighth of which show up once; 15% to 19% is in the top ten. Indicated time point: sample taken at primary tumor resection. Unsorted whole RNA samples from tumor, nontumor lung or frozen PBMC were sequenced. Study-level results: Coverage of tumor T cells, an estimated figure, was 5.5% to 8.5% for alpha and about 13% for beta chains. For expanded intratumoral alpha and beta TCRs, counts tracked tumor mutation counts.

The chain carries TRBV11-3 and TRBJ2-1; 7 nucleotides agree with TRBD1. This TCR derives from a female donor with early-stage non-small cell lung cancer. The source was lung tumor tissue, collected at surgery. Written as DNA, the CDR3 is TGTGCCAGCAGCTTAGAACAGGGGCATGAGCAGTTCTTC. This sequence encodes CASSLEQGHEQFF.